The rows below give T cell receptor beta chains drawn from one sample of a study of blood T cell repertoires in COVID-19. TCRdb keeps only in-frame clones here, not all; method: immunoSEQ multiplex PCR. The repertoire consists of a few hundred thousand clones, with 88% occurring once and the leading ten covering around 7.9%. The sequencing sample was made of PBMCs or T cells enriched from blood (not recorded which). Receptors were obtained from a woman aged 60-70 years who had recovered from COVID-19. Both conserved end residues are part of each CDR3. The order of the fields is V gene, J gene, clone size, D gene, CDR3 DNA, CDR3 protein. The D gene is left open where the match is weak. Where a row states a size, it is once, few, many or the class of an expanded clone; other rows omit it.

v_gene: TRBV5-5; j_gene: TRBJ1-3; abundance: .; d_gene: .; CDR3nt: TGTGCCAGCAAAGACCTCAGGGTCGGGGGAAACACCATATATTTT; CDR3aa: CASKDLRVGGNTIYF
v_gene: TRBV5-8; j_gene: TRBJ1-1; abundance: .; d_gene: TRBD1; CDR3nt: TGTGCCAGCAGCTTGACAGGGGGGACTGAAGCTTTCTTT; CDR3aa: CASSLTGGTEAFF
v_gene: TRBV14; j_gene: TRBJ2-1; abundance: .; d_gene: .; CDR3nt: TGTGCCAGCAGCCACGGAGGCAATGAGCAGTTCTTC; CDR3aa: CASSHGGNEQFF
v_gene: TRBV19; j_gene: TRBJ2-6; abundance: .; d_gene: TRBD2; CDR3nt: TGTGCTTCGAACCCGGGGGGGAATAGTGGGGCCAACGTCCTGACTTTC; CDR3aa: CASNPGGNSGANVLTF
v_gene: TRBV11-3; j_gene: TRBJ1-3; abundance: .; d_gene: .; CDR3nt: TGTGCCAGCAGCTTAGATCACGAACGGTCGCGAAACACCATATATTTT; CDR3aa: CASSLDHERSRNTIYF
v_gene: TRBV2; j_gene: TRBJ1-1; abundance: .; d_gene: TRBD1; CDR3nt: TGTGCCGGAACAGGGGAAATGAACACTGAAGCTTTCTTT; CDR3aa: CAGTGEMNTEAFF
v_gene: TRBV6-1; j_gene: TRBJ2-3; abundance: few; d_gene: TRBD2; CDR3nt: TGTGCCAGCAGTGAAGCTAGCGGGGGTGGCCTCCTCCTTGATACGCAGTATTTT; CDR3aa: CASSEASGGGLLLDTQYF
v_gene: TRBV19; j_gene: TRBJ1-5; abundance: .; d_gene: TRBD1; CDR3nt: TGTGCCAGTAAAGGACAGGGGAGGGACCAGCCCCAGCATTTT; CDR3aa: CASKGQGRDQPQHF
v_gene: TRBV9; j_gene: TRBJ1-5; abundance: .; d_gene: .; CDR3nt: TGTGCCAGCAGCCCAGCGTTGGGGGCGGATCAGCCCCAGCATTTT; CDR3aa: CASSPALGADQPQHF
v_gene: TRBV5-1; j_gene: TRBJ1-1; abundance: .; d_gene: .; CDR3nt: TGCGCCAGCAGCTTGGGCCCGCTCAGGCCGGACACTGAAGCTTTCTTT; CDR3aa: CASSLGPLRPDTEAFF
v_gene: TRBV9; j_gene: TRBJ2-1; abundance: .; d_gene: .; CDR3nt: TGTGCCAGCAGCCCCTACGAGGTGGAGTACAATGAGCAGTTCTTC; CDR3aa: CASSPYEVEYNEQFF
v_gene: TRBV12-3/TRBV12-4; j_gene: TRBJ1-5; abundance: .; d_gene: .; CDR3nt: TGTGCCAGCAGCACCGGGACACGACAGCCCCAGCATTTT; CDR3aa: CASSTGTRQPQHF
v_gene: TRBV7-2; j_gene: TRBJ2-7; abundance: .; d_gene: .; CDR3nt: TGTGCCAGCAGCTCGAGTCCTGTCCCGCCCTACGAGCAGTACTTC; CDR3aa: CASSSSPVPPYEQYF
v_gene: TRBV15; j_gene: TRBJ2-6; abundance: .; d_gene: TRBD1; CDR3nt: TGTGCCACCAGCAAGGGGACAGGGGTTGGTGGGGCCAACGTCCTGACTTTC; CDR3aa: CATSKGTGVGGANVLTF
v_gene: TRBV24-1; j_gene: TRBJ2-7; abundance: once; d_gene: .; CDR3nt: TGTGCCACCAGTGCCGGGTCCGCCGGATCCTACGAGCAGTACTTC; CDR3aa: CATSAGSAGSYEQYF
v_gene: TRBV25-1; j_gene: TRBJ1-2; abundance: .; d_gene: .; CDR3nt: TGTGCCAGCAGTGACCCTACTACGGGGGGCTACACCTTC; CDR3aa: CASSDPTTGGYTF
v_gene: TRBV7-8; j_gene: TRBJ1-3; abundance: .; d_gene: .; CDR3nt: TGTGCCAGCAGCACCAGGTCGGGAAACACCATATATTTT; CDR3aa: CASSTRSGNTIYF
v_gene: TRBV24-1; j_gene: TRBJ1-5; abundance: .; d_gene: TRBD1; CDR3nt: TGTGCCACCAGTGGAACAGGGGATGGCAATCAGCCCCAGCATTTT; CDR3aa: CATSGTGDGNQPQHF
v_gene: TRBV29-1; j_gene: TRBJ2-7; abundance: once; d_gene: TRBD1; CDR3nt: TGCAGCGTTCAACCAGGGGGTTCCTACGAGCAGTACTTC; CDR3aa: CSVQPGGSYEQYF
v_gene: TRBV12-3/TRBV12-4; j_gene: TRBJ1-2; abundance: .; d_gene: .; CDR3nt: TGTGCCAGCAGTGTTCAGAGGAACTATGGCTACACCTTC; CDR3aa: CASSVQRNYGYTF
v_gene: TRBV6-5; j_gene: TRBJ2-5; abundance: .; d_gene: .; CDR3nt: TGTGCCAGCTACCCCATTGGACGGGGGGAGACCCAGTACTTC; CDR3aa: CASYPIGRGETQYF
v_gene: TRBV27; j_gene: TRBJ1-2; abundance: .; d_gene: .; CDR3nt: TGTGCCAGCAGTTTCAAGACTGGGAACTATGGCTACACCTTC; CDR3aa: CASSFKTGNYGYTF
v_gene: TRBV24-1; j_gene: TRBJ2-3; abundance: .; d_gene: TRBD1; CDR3nt: TGTGCCACCAGCAGGGGGACAGATACGCAGTATTTT; CDR3aa: CATSRGTDTQYF
v_gene: TRBV2; j_gene: TRBJ2-7; abundance: .; d_gene: .; CDR3nt: TGTGCCAGCTCGGGGACTGGCAACACCTACGAGCAGTACTTC; CDR3aa: CASSGTGNTYEQYF
v_gene: TRBV19; j_gene: TRBJ1-4; abundance: few; d_gene: .; CDR3nt: TGTGCCAGTAGCCCTGCAGGGAGGGGCACGACTAATGAAAAACTGTTTTTT; CDR3aa: CASSPAGRGTTNEKLFF
v_gene: TRBV28; j_gene: TRBJ1-3; abundance: .; d_gene: .; CDR3nt: TGTGCCAGCAGTACGACAGGTTATGGAAACACCATATATTTT; CDR3aa: CASSTTGYGNTIYF
v_gene: TRBV19; j_gene: TRBJ2-3; abundance: .; d_gene: .; CDR3nt: TGTGCCACTGCGGGGCCCTGGACAGATACGCAGTATTTT; CDR3aa: CATAGPWTDTQYF
v_gene: TRBV18; j_gene: TRBJ2-7; abundance: .; d_gene: .; CDR3nt: TGTGCCAGCTCCCCCGGACAAACCCACGAGCAGTACTTC; CDR3aa: CASSPGQTHEQYF
v_gene: TRBV14; j_gene: TRBJ2-5; abundance: .; d_gene: TRBD2; CDR3nt: TGTGCCAGCAGCCAAGCTTCCTGGGGGGGCCAAGAGACCCAGTACTTC; CDR3aa: CASSQASWGGQETQYF
v_gene: TRBV6-1; j_gene: TRBJ2-1; abundance: .; d_gene: .; CDR3nt: TGTGCCAGCAGTGAGCTCGAGAGAGGCTACAATGAGCAGTTCTTC; CDR3aa: CASSELERGYNEQFF
v_gene: TRBV19; j_gene: TRBJ2-3; abundance: once; d_gene: TRBD2; CDR3nt: TGTGCCAGTAGTCACCCCCCAGCGGGGGGGGGAGATACGCAGTATTTT; CDR3aa: CASSHPPAGGGDTQYF